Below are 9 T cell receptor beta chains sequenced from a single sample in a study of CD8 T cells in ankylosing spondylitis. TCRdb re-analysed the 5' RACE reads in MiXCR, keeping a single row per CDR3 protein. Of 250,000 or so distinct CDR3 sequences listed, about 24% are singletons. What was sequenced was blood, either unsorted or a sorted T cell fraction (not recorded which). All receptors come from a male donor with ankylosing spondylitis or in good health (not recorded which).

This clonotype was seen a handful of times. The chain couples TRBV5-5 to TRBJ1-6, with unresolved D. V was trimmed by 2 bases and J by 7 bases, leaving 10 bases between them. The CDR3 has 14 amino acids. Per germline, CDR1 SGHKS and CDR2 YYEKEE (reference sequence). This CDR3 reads CASSLSQRNSPLHF. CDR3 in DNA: TGTGCCAGCAGCTTAAGTCAGAGGAATTCACCCCTCCACTTT. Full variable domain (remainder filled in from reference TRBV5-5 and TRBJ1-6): DAGVTQSPTHLIKTRGQQVTLRCSPISGHKSVSWYQQVLGQGPQFIFQYYEKEERGRGNFPDRFSARQFPNYSSELNVNALLLGDSALYLCASSLSQRNSPLHFGNGTRLTVT.

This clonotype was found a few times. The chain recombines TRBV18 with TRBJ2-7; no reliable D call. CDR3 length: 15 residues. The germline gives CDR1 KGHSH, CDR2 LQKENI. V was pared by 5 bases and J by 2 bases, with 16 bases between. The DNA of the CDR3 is TGTGCCAGCTCATACCGGGCGGAAAATACCTACGAGCAGTACTTC. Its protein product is CASSYRAENTYEQYF.

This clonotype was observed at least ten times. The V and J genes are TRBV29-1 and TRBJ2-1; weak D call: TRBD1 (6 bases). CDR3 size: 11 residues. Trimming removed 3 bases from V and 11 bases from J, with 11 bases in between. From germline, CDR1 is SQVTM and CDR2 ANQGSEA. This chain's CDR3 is CSVDSGGQQFF. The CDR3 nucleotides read TGCAGCGTTGATTCTGGGGGCCAGCAGTTCTTC.

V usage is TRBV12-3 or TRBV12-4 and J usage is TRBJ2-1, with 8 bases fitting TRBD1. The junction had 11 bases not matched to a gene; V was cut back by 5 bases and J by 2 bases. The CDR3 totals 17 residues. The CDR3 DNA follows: TGTGCCAGCAGTCCCCGATGGGGACAGGACGCCTACAATGAGCAGTTCTTC. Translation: CASSPRWGQDAYNEQFF.

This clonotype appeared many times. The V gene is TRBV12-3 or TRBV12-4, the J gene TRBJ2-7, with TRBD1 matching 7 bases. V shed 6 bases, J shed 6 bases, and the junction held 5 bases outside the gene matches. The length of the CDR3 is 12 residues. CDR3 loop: CASRQTGAEQYF. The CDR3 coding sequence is TGTGCCAGCAGACAAACAGGGGCCGAGCAGTACTTC.

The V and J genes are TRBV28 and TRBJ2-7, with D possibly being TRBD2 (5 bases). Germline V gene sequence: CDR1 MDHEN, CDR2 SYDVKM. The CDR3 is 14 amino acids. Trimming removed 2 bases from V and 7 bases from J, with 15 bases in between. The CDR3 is CASSLGGWASEQYF. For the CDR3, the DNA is TGTGCCAGCAGTTTAGGCGGGTGGGCGTCTGAGCAGTACTTC.

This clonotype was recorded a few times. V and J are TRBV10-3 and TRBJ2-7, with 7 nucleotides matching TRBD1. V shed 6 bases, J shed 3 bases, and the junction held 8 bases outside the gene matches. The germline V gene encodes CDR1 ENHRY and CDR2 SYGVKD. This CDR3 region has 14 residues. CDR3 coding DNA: TGTGCCATCAGGAGACAGGGAATACACTACGAGCAGTACTTC. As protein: CAIRRQGIHYEQYF.

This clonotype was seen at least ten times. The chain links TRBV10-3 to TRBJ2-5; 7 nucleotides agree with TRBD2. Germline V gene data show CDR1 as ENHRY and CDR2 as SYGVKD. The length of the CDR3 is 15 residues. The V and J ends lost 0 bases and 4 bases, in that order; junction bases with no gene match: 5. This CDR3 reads CAISESAGSRETQYF. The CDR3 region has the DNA TGTGCCATCAGTGAGTCAGCGGGGTCGCGAGAGACCCAGTACTTC.

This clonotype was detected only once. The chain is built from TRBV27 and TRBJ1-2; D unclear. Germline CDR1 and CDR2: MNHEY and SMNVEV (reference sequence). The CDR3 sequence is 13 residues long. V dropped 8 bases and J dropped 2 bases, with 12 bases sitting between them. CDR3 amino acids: CASGGYQNYGYTF. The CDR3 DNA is TGTGCCAGCGGAGGATACCAAAACTATGGCTACACCTTC.